A single sample is the source of the 8 T cell receptor beta chains below, sequenced in a study of T cell repertoires in Merkel cell carcinoma. Assay used: immunoSEQ multiplex PCR; TCRdb lists only in-frame clones, some missing. Of more than 12,000 clones listed, around four fifths were seen once; the top ten hold about a sixth. The specimen sequenced was tumor tissue. These receptors were taken from an adult with Merkel cell carcinoma.

The rearrangement links TRBV27 to TRBJ2-7; TRBD2 agrees at 9 bases. Looked up from germline, CDR1 is MNHEY and CDR2 is SMNVEV (reference sequence). The CDR3 has 15 residues. V lost 3 bases, J lost 7 bases, and 10 bases stayed unmatched. The CDR3 reads CASSFERGAGDEQYF. In DNA form, the CDR3 reads TGTGCCAGCAGTTTTGAGCGGGGGGCAGGGGATGAGCAGTACTTC.

This clone was observed a few times. The chain carries TRBV19 and TRBJ2-7; 9 bases line up with TRBD1. The germline CDR1 and CDR2 sequences are LNHDA and SQIVND (reference sequence). V gave up 1 base and J gave up 5 bases; unmatched junction bases: 9. The CDR3 runs to 16 residues. The CDR3 DNA reads as TGTGCCAGTAGTATAGTTTCGGGACAGGGAGTCCACGAGCAGTACTTC. This gives the protein CASSIVSGQGVHEQYF.

The chain couples TRBV27 to TRBJ2-1; 9 bases align to TRBD2. CDR1 and CDR2 (germline): MNHEY, SMNVEV (reference sequence). V gave up 2 bases and J gave up 7 bases; unmatched junction bases: 12. The CDR3 contains 17 residues. The CDR3 spells CASSLRGLAGSRNEQFF. In DNA form, the CDR3 reads TGTGCCAGCAGTTTAAGAGGCCTAGCGGGGAGTAGAAATGAGCAGTTCTTC.

This clone was detected once. Here the CDR3 reads CASRSYYGYTF. As DNA, the CDR3 is TGTGCCAGCAGATCCTACTATGGCTACACCTTC. V usage is TRBV12-3 or TRBV12-4 and J usage is TRBJ1-2; no clear D gene. This CDR3 comprises 11 residues. Trimming took off 6 bases at V and 3 bases at J, with 5 bases between the two ends.

The chain combines TRBV6-2 or TRBV6-3 with TRBJ2-7; TRBD2 matches 11 bases. Germline CDR1 and CDR2: MNHEY and SVGEGT. V trimming: 2 bases; J trimming: 5 bases; junction bases outside the gene matches: 11. This CDR3 spans 17 amino acids. In DNA, the CDR3 is TGTGCCAGCAGTTACGGATCTAGCGGGGGGTGTGCCGACGAGCAGTACTTC. Its protein product is CASSYGSSGGCADEQYF.

V gene TRBV10-3 combines with J gene TRBJ2-7; D may be TRBD1 (6 bases). The germline V gene has CDR1 ENHRY and CDR2 SYGVKD. The V end lost 6 bases, the J end lost 4 bases, and 7 bases lay between the germline ends. The CDR3 contains 11 residues. CDR3 DNA sequence: TGTGCCATCAGGACAGGTTACGAGCAGTACTTC. It encodes CAIRTGYEQYF.

The chain employs TRBV28 and TRBJ2-1; 7 nucleotides match TRBD2. Germline trimming cut 5 bases from V and 10 bases from J; bases unmatched to any gene: 8. Per the germline V gene, CDR1 is MDHEN and CDR2 is SYDVKM. CDR3 size: 13 residues. This chain's CDR3 is CASSRTMGGEQFF. CDR3 DNA: TGTGCCAGCAGTCGCACTATGGGGGGGGAGCAGTTCTTC.

The rearrangement joins TRBV7-2 to TRBJ2-3; 8 bases line up with TRBD2. This CDR3 contains 16 residues. Looked up from germline, CDR1 is SGHTA and CDR2 is FQGNSA. The J segment lost 2 bases and the V segment lost 4 bases, leaving 8 bases of the junction unmatched. The DNA of the CDR3 is TGTGCCAGCAGCTCTGGGACTAGAGGGAACACAGATACGCAGTATTTT. Translated: CASSSGTRGNTDTQYF. Filled out from reference TRBV7-2 and TRBJ2-3, the complete variable domain reads GAGVSQSPSNKVTEKGKDVELRCDPISGHTALYWYRQSLGQGLEFLIYFQGNSAPDKSGLPSDRFSAERTGGSVSTLTIQRTQQEDSAVYLCASSSGTRGNTDTQYFGPGTRLTVL.